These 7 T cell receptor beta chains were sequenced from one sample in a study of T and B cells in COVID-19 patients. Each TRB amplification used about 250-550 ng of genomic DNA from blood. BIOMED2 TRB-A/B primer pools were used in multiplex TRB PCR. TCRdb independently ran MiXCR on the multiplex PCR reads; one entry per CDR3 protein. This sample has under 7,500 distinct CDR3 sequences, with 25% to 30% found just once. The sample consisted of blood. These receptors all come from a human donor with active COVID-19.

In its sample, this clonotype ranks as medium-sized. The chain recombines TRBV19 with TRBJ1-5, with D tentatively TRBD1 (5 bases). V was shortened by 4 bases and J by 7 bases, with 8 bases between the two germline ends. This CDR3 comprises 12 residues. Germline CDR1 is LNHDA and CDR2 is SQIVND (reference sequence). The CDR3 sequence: CASSRGEQPQHF. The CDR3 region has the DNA TGTGCCAGTAGTAGGGGGGAACAGCCCCAGCATTTT. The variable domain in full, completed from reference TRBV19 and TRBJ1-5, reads DGGITQSPKYLFRKEGQNVTLSCEQNLNHDAMYWYRQDPGQGLRLIYYSQIVNDFQKGDIAEGYSVSREKKESFPLTVTSAQKNPTAFYLCASSRGEQPQHFGDGTRLSIL.

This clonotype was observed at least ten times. CDR3 DNA sequence: TGTGCCAGCAGTTACTCGATAACAGGGGGTTCTAAAAAACTGTTTTTT. It yields the protein CASSYSITGGSKKLFF. The V gene is TRBV6-5, the J gene TRBJ1-4; 8 bases line up with TRBD1. The germline V gene has CDR1 MNHEY and CDR2 SVGAGI. V dropped 0 bases and J dropped 9; count of bases not matched to a gene: 9. This CDR3 has 16 residues.

CDR3 nucleotides: TGTGCCAGCAGCAACCCCAACACGGATGGCTACACCTTC. Translated: CASSNPNTDGYTF. The chain has TRBV6-2 or TRBV6-3 and TRBJ1-2; no firm D call. Trimming removed 6 bases at V and 6 bases at J, with 14 bases between. Germline CDR1 reads MNHEY; CDR2 reads SVGEGT. The CDR3 loop spans 13 amino acids.

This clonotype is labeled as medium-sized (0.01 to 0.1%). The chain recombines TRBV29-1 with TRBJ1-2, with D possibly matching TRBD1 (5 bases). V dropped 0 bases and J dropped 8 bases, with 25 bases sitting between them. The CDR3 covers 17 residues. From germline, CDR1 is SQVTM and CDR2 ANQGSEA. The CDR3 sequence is CSVEDQGLQDSLAGYTF. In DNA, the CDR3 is TGCAGCGTTGAAGATCAGGGTCTACAAGACTCTCTGGCCGGCTACACCTTC. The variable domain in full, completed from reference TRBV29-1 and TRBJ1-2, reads SAVISQKPSRDICQRGTSLTIQCQVDSQVTMMFWYRQQPGQSLTLIATANQGSEATYESGFVIDKFPISRPNLTFSTLTVSNMSPEDSSIYLCSVEDQGLQDSLAGYTFGSGTRLTVV.

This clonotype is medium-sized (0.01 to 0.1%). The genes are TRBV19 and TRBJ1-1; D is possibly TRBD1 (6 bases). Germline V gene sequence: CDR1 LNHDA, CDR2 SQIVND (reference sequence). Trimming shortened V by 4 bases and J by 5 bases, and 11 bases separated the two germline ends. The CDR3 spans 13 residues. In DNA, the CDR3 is TGTGCCAGTAGTACTAACAGGGTGACTGAAGCTTTCTTT. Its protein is CASSTNRVTEAFF.

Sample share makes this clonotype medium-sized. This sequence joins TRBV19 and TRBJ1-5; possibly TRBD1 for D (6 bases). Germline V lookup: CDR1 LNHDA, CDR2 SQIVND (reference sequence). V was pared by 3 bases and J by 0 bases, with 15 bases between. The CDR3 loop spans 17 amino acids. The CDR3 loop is CASSISQGPYSNQPQHF. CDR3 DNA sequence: TGTGCCAGTAGTATTAGCCAGGGGCCATATAGCAATCAGCCCCAGCATTTT. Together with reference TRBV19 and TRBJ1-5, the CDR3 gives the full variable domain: DGGITQSPKYLFRKEGQNVTLSCEQNLNHDAMYWYRQDPGQGLRLIYYSQIVNDFQKGDIAEGYSVSREKKESFPLTVTSAQKNPTAFYLCASSISQGPYSNQPQHFGDGTRLSIL.

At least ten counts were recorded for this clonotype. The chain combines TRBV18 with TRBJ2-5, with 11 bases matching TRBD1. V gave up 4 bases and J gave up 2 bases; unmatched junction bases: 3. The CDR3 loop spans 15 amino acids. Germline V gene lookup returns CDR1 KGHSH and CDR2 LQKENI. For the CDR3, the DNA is TGTGCCAGCTCACGCGGGACAGGGGGTCAAGAGACCCAGTACTTC. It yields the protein CASSRGTGGQETQYF.